This T cell receptor beta chain was sequenced during a study of shared clonotypes between healthy human individuals. Germline V gene data show CDR1 as SGHNT and CDR2 as YYREEE (reference sequence). The CDR3 has 14 amino acids. The junction had 3 bases not matched to a gene; V was cut back by 4 bases and J by 3 bases. Donors were healthy HIV-negative adults without recently reported acute infections or vaccinations. All the donors were Caucasian adults who lived in Nashville, Tennessee. About this clone itself: The antigen remains unidentified.

Profiling relied on immunoSEQ multiplex PCR, and the TCRdb table lists in-frame clones only, not all of them. The sample contains roughly 700,000 clones, less than 85% of which appear only once. Overall study results and limits: Depth of sequencing was expected to influence donor clonotype sharing. Only blood samples were collected, and tissue repertoires likely differ.

This chain uses TRBV5-4 with TRBJ2-2; 7 nucleotides line up with TRBD1. The TCR was taken from a woman aged 25 to 45 in good health. Sequenced input: memory CD4+ T cells sorted from blood. This sample's subset: CD45RA-negative fraction. This CDR3 reads CASSRDSYTGELFF. CDR3 sequence (DNA): TGTGCCAGCAGCCGGGACAGCTACACCGGGGAGCTGTTTTTT.